A single sample is the source of the 5 T cell receptor beta chains below, sequenced in a study of monozygotic twins with cystic fibrosis. Repertoires were generated with immunoSEQ multiplex PCR, while TCRdb's copy carries only in-frame clones and drops some. This sample carries some 9,600 clones, approximately 91% of them seen once, and the ten largest clones take approximately 5.4%. The sequenced sample consisted of blood. These receptors originate from a boy between 2 and 15 years old with cystic fibrosis.

The CDR3 DNA follows: TGTGCCTGGAGTGGACAGGGAGGGAGTGAAAAACTGTTTTTT. Translating gives CAWSGQGGSEKLFF. This chain connects TRBV30 to TRBJ1-4, with TRBD1 matching 7 bases. V trimming: 1 base; J trimming: 7 bases; junction bases outside the gene matches: 6. CDR3 length equals 14 residues. Germline CDR1 reads GTSNPN; CDR2 reads SVGIG (reference sequence). Full variable domain (missing parts from reference TRBV30 and TRBJ1-4): SQTIHQWPATLVQPVGSPLSLECTVEGTSNPNLYWYRQAAGRGLQLLFYSVGIGQISSEVPQNLSASRPQDRQFILSSKKLLLSDSGFYLCAWSGQGGSEKLFFGSGTQLSVL.

The CDR3 nucleotides are TGCAGCGCAGGCCGACTAGCGGGGGGCCCCGGGGAGCTGTTTTTT. Encoded protein: CSAGRLAGGPGELFF. V usage is TRBV29-1 and J usage is TRBJ2-2; 13 nucleotides match TRBD2. CDR1 and CDR2 (germline): SQVTM, ANQGSEA. This CDR3 spans 15 amino acids. The V gene end was trimmed by 7 bases and the J gene end by 6 bases; junction bases not matched to a gene: 8.

This chain links TRBV4-3 with TRBJ1-2; weak D call: TRBD1 (5 bases). Germline V gene sequence: CDR1 LGHNA, CDR2 YSLEER. The CDR3 is made up of 14 amino acids. V shed 5 bases and J shed 8 bases, with 18 bases lying between them. The CDR3 is CASSDGALTMGYTF. Here the CDR3 DNA reads TGCGCCAGCAGCGATGGGGCTCTCACGATGGGCTACACCTTC.

This clone was counted once. This chain links TRBV7-5 with TRBJ2-2; the D call TRBD2 from the table was never checked on the DNA. TRBV7-5 is given as a pseudogene. The CDR3 has 16 amino acids. DNA of the CDR3: TGTGCCAGAAGCTTAGTCGCGACTAAGGAAACTGGGGAGCTGTTTTTT. Translating gives CARSLVATKETGELFF.

The V call is TRBV6-6, the J call TRBJ2-1; D is unclear. CDR1 is MNHNY, CDR2 SVGAGI, per germline (reference sequence). Deletions cut 5 bases from V and 10 bases from J, with 6 bases between. CDR3 length: 10 amino acids. This CDR3 is CASSGLEQFF. CDR3 nucleotide sequence: TGTGCCAGCAGTGGCCTAGAGCAGTTCTTC.